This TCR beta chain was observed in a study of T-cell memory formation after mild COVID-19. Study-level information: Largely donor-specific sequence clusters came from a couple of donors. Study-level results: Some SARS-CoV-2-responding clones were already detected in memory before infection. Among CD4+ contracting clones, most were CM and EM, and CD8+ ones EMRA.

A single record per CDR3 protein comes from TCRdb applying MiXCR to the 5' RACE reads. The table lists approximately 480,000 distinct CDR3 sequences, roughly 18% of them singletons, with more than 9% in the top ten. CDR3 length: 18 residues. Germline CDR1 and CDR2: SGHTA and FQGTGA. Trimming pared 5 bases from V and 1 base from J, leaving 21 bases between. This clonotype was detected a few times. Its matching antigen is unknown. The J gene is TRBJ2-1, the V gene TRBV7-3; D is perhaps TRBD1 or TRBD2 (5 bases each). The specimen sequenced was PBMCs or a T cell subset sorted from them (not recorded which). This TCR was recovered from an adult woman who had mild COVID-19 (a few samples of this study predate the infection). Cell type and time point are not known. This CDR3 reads CASSLLPGRTESYNEQFF. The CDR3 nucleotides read TGTGCCAGCAGCCTCCTCCCGGGGCGGACGGAGTCCTACAATGAGCAGTTCTTC. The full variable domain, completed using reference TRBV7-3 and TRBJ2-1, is GAGVSQTPSNKVTEKGKYVELRCDPISGHTALYWYRQSLGQGPEFLIYFQGTGAADDSGLPNDRFFAVRPEGSVSTLKIQRTERGDSAVYLCASSLLPGRTESYNEQFFGPGTRLTVL.